The 2 T cell receptor beta chains presented below share a single source sample, sequenced in a study of kidney transplant recipient with SARS-CoV-2 infection. TCRdb used MiXCR to reprocess the reads, holding one entry per CDR3 protein. This table holds roughly 230,000 distinct CDR3 sequences, around 26% found once. Sequenced here: a blood sample, sampled at baseline and on approximately day 120 from a kidney transplant recipient. The receptors stem from a young adult male patient who had COVID-19 and was a kidney transplant recipient. Some T cells may be provided by the graft donor.

This clonotype has ten or more counts. The V gene is TRBV19, the J gene TRBJ1-2; perhaps TRBD1 as D (5 bases). V lost 5 bases and J lost 7, with 11 bases in between. The CDR3 runs 12 residues. Germline V CDR1 and CDR2: LNHDA, SQIVND (reference sequence). The CDR3: CASSYSQGGYTF. The CDR3 bases are TGTGCCAGTAGTTATTCCCAGGGTGGCTACACCTTC.

Concerning this clonotype itself: A read error is possible here, since a much larger clone lies one base away. V and J are TRBV2 and TRBJ1-2; D unresolved. There are 13 residues in the CDR3. V was trimmed by 10 bases and J by 7 bases, leaving 19 bases between them. CDR1 and CDR2 from the germline V gene are SNHLY and FYNNEI. The CDR3 protein is CANTEVGQAGYTF. In nucleotides, the CDR3 is TGTGCCAACACTGAGGTCGGGCAAGCTGGCTACACCTTC.